Listed here is a single TCR beta chain. From germline, CDR1 is LNHNV and CDR2 YYDKDF (reference sequence). The CDR3 extends over 14 amino acids. V lost 0 bases and J lost 4; bases outside the gene matches: 2. These data belong to a study of blood T cell repertoires in COVID-19. The participants were between about 18 and 95 years old and came from roughly 25 US areas. Clinical history as reported by participants underpinned cohort assignment. Sequencing used immunoSEQ multiplex PCR; TCRdb keeps in-frame clones, though not all of them. The sample holds approximately 300,000 clones, around 87% seen once. This receptor was identified in a woman under 30 with acute COVID-19. The J gene is TRBJ1-1, the V gene TRBV15; 7 nucleotides line up with TRBD1. The sequencing input was PBMCs or T cells enriched from blood (not recorded which). CDR3 in DNA: TGTGCCACCAGCAGAGAAGGGGGCGGCACTGAAGCTTTCTTT. It encodes CATSREGGGTEAFF. Supplemented by reference TRBV15 and TRBJ1-1, the full variable domain reads DAMVIQNPRYQVTQFGKPVTLSCSQTLNHNVMYWYQQKSSQAPKLLFHYYDKDFNNEADTPDNFQSRRPNTSFCFLDIRSPGLGDTAMYLCATSREGGGTEAFFGQGTRLTVV.